This is a list of T cell receptor beta chains from one sample in a study of technical replicates of blood from a handful of donors. The data were produced by immunoSEQ multiplex PCR, yet TCRdb's version contains in-frame clones alone and is incomplete. Found here are roughly 72,000 clones, about 96% of them singletons; the top ten hold under 0.35%. Specimen: T cells isolated from PBMCs. Source of these receptors: a human donor in good health. CDR3s include the opening cysteine and the closing phenylalanine or tryptophan. The D gene is left open where the match is weak. For some rows the clone size is stated as once, few or many, or as a class when expanded; others skip it.

TRBV25-1	.	TRBD2	TRBJ2-1	CASSVASGRDYNEQFF	TGTGCCAGCAGTGTCGCAAGCGGGAGGGACTACAATGAGCAGTTCTTC
TRBV5-4	.	.	TRBJ1-3	CASSSAGLTGNTIYF	TGTGCCAGCAGCTCGGCAGGGCTAACTGGAAACACCATATATTTT
TRBV12-5	.	.	TRBJ2-1	CASGLVENEQFF	TGTGCTAGTGGTTTGGTAGAGAATGAGCAGTTCTTC
TRBV5-4	.	.	TRBJ2-7	CASSDSPGWDEQYF	TGTGCCAGCAGCGATTCACCAGGGTGGGACGAGCAGTACTTC
TRBV19	.	TRBD2	TRBJ2-1	CASSINGLAGFRGRRNEQFF	TGTGCCAGTAGTATTAATGGACTAGCGGGGTTTAGGGGGAGACGGAATGAGCAGTTCTTC
TRBV15	.	.	TRBJ1-4	CATSRQGNEKLFF	TGTGCCACCAGCAGACAGGGTAATGAAAAACTGTTTTTT
TRBV28	.	.	TRBJ2-3	CASSVTGSTDTQYF	TGTGCCAGCAGTGTAACCGGGAGCACAGATACGCAGTATTTT
TRBV28	once	.	TRBJ2-1	CASSLPLRNEQFF	TGTGCCAGCAGTTTACCCCTTCGGAATGAGCAGTTCTTC
TRBV4-3	.	.	TRBJ1-1	CASSEWTASEAFF	TGCGCCAGCAGCGAATGGACAGCTTCTGAAGCTTTCTTT
TRBV19	.	.	TRBJ2-7	CASSIGSSYEQYF	TGTGCCAGTAGTATCGGGTCCTCCTACGAGCAGTACTTC
TRBV19	.	.	TRBJ1-5	CASSTSSLRGSNQPQHF	TGTGCCAGTAGCACCTCTTCTCTCAGGGGTTCCAATCAGCCCCAGCATTTT
TRBV9	.	TRBD1	TRBJ1-2	CASSETQGNYGYTF	TGTGCCAGCAGCGAGACACAGGGGAACTATGGCTACACCTTC
TRBV30	.	TRBD1	TRBJ2-7	CAWSVYDRASGEQYF	TGTGCCTGGAGCGTATATGACAGGGCGTCTGGAGAGCAGTACTTC
TRBV6-5	.	.	TRBJ1-4	CASSPQEEGGKLFF	TGTGCCAGCAGCCCTCAAGAGGAGGGTGGAAAACTGTTTTTT
TRBV27	.	.	TRBJ2-7	CASSLGQGGDEQYF	TGTGCCAGCAGTTTAGGCCAGGGAGGTGACGAGCAGTACTTC
TRBV15	.	.	TRBJ1-1	CATSRATGNTEAFF	TGTGCCACCAGCAGAGCTACAGGAAACACTGAAGCTTTCTTT
TRBV5-1	.	.	TRBJ1-2	CASSTRAEYDYTF	TGCGCCAGCAGCACCAGGGCGGAATATGACTACACCTTC
TRBV7-9	.	.	TRBJ2-3	CASSLLRGSGRDTQYF	TGTGCCAGCAGCTTATTACGGGGGAGTGGTAGAGATACGCAGTATTTT
TRBV29-1	.	TRBD2	TRBJ2-7	CSVEEGTSGSGEQYF	TGCAGCGTTGAAGAAGGGACTAGCGGGAGTGGAGAGCAGTACTTC
TRBV7-9	.	TRBD1	TRBJ1-5	CASSYGDRPYQPQHF	TGTGCCAGCAGCTATGGGGACAGACCTTATCAGCCCCAGCATTTT
TRBV2	.	.	TRBJ2-7	CASSESDYEQYF	TGTGCCAGCAGTGAATCAGACTACGAGCAGTACTTC
TRBV27	.	TRBD1	TRBJ1-1	CASKITSGGPEAFF	TGTGCCAGCAAAATTACCTCAGGGGGGCCAGAGGCTTTCTTT
TRBV28	.	.	TRBJ1-1	CASVSRGAEAFF	TGTGCCAGCGTTTCCCGGGGGGCTGAAGCTTTCTTT
TRBV7-2	.	TRBD2	TRBJ2-5	CASSLRWGGGKETQYF	TGTGCCAGCAGCCTTAGATGGGGGGGAGGTAAAGAGACCCAGTACTTC
TRBV9	once	.	TRBJ2-3	CASSAGSGDTQYF	TGTGCCAGCAGCGCGGGATCTGGCGATACGCAGTATTTT
TRBV27	.	.	TRBJ2-7	CASSLLRVRGDEQYF	TGTGCCAGCAGTTTATTGAGGGTCAGGGGAGACGAGCAGTACTTC
TRBV30	.	.	TRBJ2-7	CAAATISEQYF	TGTGCCGCGGCGACTATTTCAGAGCAGTACTTC
TRBV6-1	.	TRBD1	TRBJ1-3	CASSEIGTGGNTIYF	TGTGCCAGCAGTGAAATCGGGACAGGGGGAAACACCATATATTTT
TRBV6-4	.	TRBD1	TRBJ2-3	CASSLGQGADTQYF	TGTGCCAGCAGTCTGGGACAGGGGGCAGATACGCAGTATTTT
TRBV9	.	TRBD2	TRBJ2-7	CASSVGLAAYEQYF	TGTGCCAGCAGCGTGGGTCTAGCGGCCTACGAGCAGTACTTC
TRBV5-1	.	TRBD1	TRBJ1-1	CASSRTRTGLNTEAFF	TGCGCCAGCAGCCGTACACGGACAGGCCTGAACACTGAAGCTTTCTTT
TRBV30	.	.	TRBJ2-2	CAWSVLGDNGELFF	TGTGCCTGGAGTGTACTAGGGGACAACGGGGAGCTGTTTTTT
TRBV7-2	.	.	TRBJ1-1	CASSPRWQDTEAFF	TGTGCCAGCAGCCCCAGGTGGCAGGACACTGAAGCTTTCTTT
TRBV9	.	TRBD1	TRBJ1-3	CASSVGTGERNTIYF	TGTGCCAGCAGCGTAGGGACAGGGGAGCGCAACACCATATATTTT
TRBV28	.	.	TRBJ1-5	CASSLAGGAARPQHF	TGTGCCAGCAGTTTAGCGGGGGGCGCGGCTCGGCCCCAGCATTTT
TRBV29-1	.	.	TRBJ2-3	CSVRRQDTSTDTQYF	TGCAGCGTTCGTAGACAGGACACTAGCACAGATACGCAGTATTTT
TRBV14	.	.	TRBJ2-3	CASSHWKRAFYF	TGTGCCAGCAGCCATTGGAAGAGGGCGTTTTATTTT
TRBV15	.	.	TRBJ2-1	CATSNSYYEQFF	TGTGCCACCAGCAACAGCTACTATGAGCAGTTCTTC
TRBV11-2	.	.	TRBJ2-1	CASSLEPSRYNEQFF	TGTGCCAGCAGCTTAGAGCCTAGCAGGTACAATGAGCAGTTCTTC
TRBV9	.	.	TRBJ2-7	CASSVGTNDREQYF	TGTGCCAGCAGCGTCGGAACTAACGACCGGGAGCAGTACTTC
TRBV2	.	TRBD1	TRBJ2-7	CASRDRERGEQYF	TGTGCCAGCAGGGACAGGGAGAGGGGCGAGCAGTACTTC
TRBV6-6	.	.	TRBJ2-7	CASSYSREYEQYF	TGTGCCAGCAGTTACTCTAGAGAGTACGAGCAGTACTTC
TRBV5-1	once	.	TRBJ1-5	CASSSGDGQPQHF	TGCGCCAGCAGCTCAGGGGATGGTCAGCCCCAGCATTTT
TRBV2	.	TRBD1	TRBJ1-2	CASSETTGVGYTF	TGTGCCAGCAGTGAAACCACAGGGGTTGGCTACACCTTC
TRBV28	.	TRBD2	TRBJ2-7	CASSRTSGRKVDEQYF	TGTGCCAGCAGCCGGACTAGCGGGAGGAAAGTGGACGAGCAGTACTTC
TRBV5-1	.	.	TRBJ1-1	CASSLDQGMNTEAFF	TGCGCCAGCAGCTTAGATCAGGGTATGAACACTGAAGCTTTCTTT
TRBV10-3	.	.	TRBJ1-3	CAISEATGFGNTIYF	TGTGCCATCAGTGAGGCAACAGGTTTTGGAAACACCATATATTTT
TRBV2	.	TRBD1	TRBJ1-1	CASSYRQGYGLNTEAFF	TGTGCCAGCAGTTATAGACAGGGATATGGACTGAACACTGAAGCTTTCTTT
TRBV2	.	.	TRBJ1-4	CASSPGVTNEKLFF	TGTGCCAGCAGTCCAGGGGTAACTAATGAAAAACTGTTTTTT